This T cell receptor beta chain came from a study of blood T cell repertoires in COVID-19. Study-wide context: The analysed material was cDNA or gDNA that came from T cells, B-cell-depleted T cells, or PBMCs.

The method was immunoSEQ multiplex PCR; TCRdb's version includes in-frame clones alone and lacks a portion of them. Here the sample spans about 200,000 clones, more than 75% being singletons. This CDR3 comprises 19 residues. Germline loops: CDR1 MGHRA, CDR2 YSYEKL. The V gene lost 0 bases and the J gene lost 0 bases, with 18 bases spanning the gap. Sequenced material: peripheral blood. V and J are TRBV4-1 and TRBJ1-5; D is perhaps TRBD1 (5 bases). This TCR was sampled from a woman of 80 years or more with acute or convalescent COVID-19. The CDR3 sequence: CASSQEWGDGLYSNQPQHF. DNA of the CDR3: TGCGCCAGCAGCCAAGAGTGGGGGGACGGCTTATATAGCAATCAGCCCCAGCATTTT.